The 29 T cell receptor beta chains below all came from one sample that was sequenced in a study of control samples from healthy donors and cancer patients. Here immunoSEQ multiplex PCR was the method, and the copy in TCRdb shows in-frame clones only, minus some. This sample yields under 60,000 clones, of which 94% are seen a single time; roughly 4% belongs to the top ten. Sequencing input: blood. The receptor set was obtained from a man aged 30 to 39 in good health.

The chain couples TRBV14 to TRBJ2-7, with D possibly matching TRBD2 (6 bases). The germline CDR1 and CDR2 sequences are SGHDN and FVKESK. The CDR3 runs 15 residues. V lost 5 bases, J lost 2 bases, and 16 bases lay in between. CDR3 region: CASSDAGRLTYEQYF. Written as DNA, the CDR3 is TGTGCCAGCAGCGACGCGGGACGGCTGACCTACGAGCAGTACTTC.

The V gene is TRBV2, the J gene TRBJ2-1; TRBD2 matches 10 bases. CDR1 is SNHLY and CDR2 is FYNNEI in the germline V gene. The CDR3 totals 14 residues. The J segment lost 8 bases and the V segment lost 6 bases, leaving 7 bases of the junction unmatched. For the CDR3, the DNA is TGTGCCAGCAGGGGGGGACTAGCGAACGATGAGCAGTTCTTC. Its protein product is CASRGGLANDEQFF.

This chain joins TRBV5-1 and TRBJ1-1; 7 bases are a match to TRBD1. With 4 bases clipped from V and 4 bases from J, the junction kept 10 bases outside the gene matches. The CDR3 is 15 residues long. CDR1 and CDR2 (germline): SGHRS, YFSETQ. CDR3 protein: CASSPVRGRVTEAFF. The CDR3 coding sequence is TGCGCCAGCAGCCCCGTTAGGGGGCGCGTCACTGAAGCTTTCTTT. Filled out from reference TRBV5-1 and TRBJ1-1, the complete variable domain reads KAGVTQTPRYLIKTRGQQVTLSCSPISGHRSVSWYQQTPGQGLQFLFEYFSETQRNKGNFPGRFSGRQFSNSRSEMNVSTLELGDSALYLCASSPVRGRVTEAFFGQGTRLTVV.

As regards this clone: The same CDR3 can be traced to other DNA sequences in this sample. The chain carries TRBV6-1 and TRBJ1-6, with D unresolved. The germline V gene encodes CDR1 MNHNS and CDR2 SASEGT. The CDR3 spans 11 residues. Deletions cut 3 bases from V and 10 bases from J, with 4 bases between. As DNA, the CDR3 is TGTGCCAGCAGTGAGAACTCACCCCTCCACTTT. Translation: CASSENSPLHF.

This chain joins TRBV27 and TRBJ1-5; perhaps TRBD1 as D (6 bases). Germline V gene sequence: CDR1 MNHEY, CDR2 SMNVEV (reference sequence). V lost 6 bases, J lost 0 bases, and 15 bases lay in between. This CDR3 has 16 residues. The CDR3 region has the DNA TGTGCCAGCAGCCGCCCGGACAGTTATAGCAATCAGCCCCAGCATTTT. This sequence encodes CASSRPDSYSNQPQHF.

This clone appeared a few times. The chain joins TRBV19 to TRBJ1-6; D gene ambiguous. The germline V gene encodes CDR1 LNHDA and CDR2 SQIVND (reference sequence). With 3 bases removed from V and 8 bases from J, the gap between germline ends came to 8 bases. This CDR3 region has 13 residues. As DNA, the CDR3 is TGTGCCAGTAGTATGAGGACTGATTCACCCCTCCACTTT. Residues: CASSMRTDSPLHF.

This chain connects TRBV18 to TRBJ2-5, with no clear D. The CDR3 is 12 residues long. CDR1 is KGHSH, CDR2 LQKENI, per germline. The V and J ends lost 4 bases and 3 bases respectively, with 6 bases between them. This chain's CDR3 is CASSQDKETQYF. The CDR3 nucleotides are TGTGCCAGCTCACAAGATAAAGAGACCCAGTACTTC.

The chain carries TRBV14 and TRBJ1-2; D is unclear. The CDR3 covers 13 residues. V lost 0 bases and J lost 4, with 6 bases in between. Germline loops: CDR1 SGHDN, CDR2 FVKESK. DNA for the CDR3: TGTGCCAGCAGCCAAGATTTAGTCTATGGCTACACCTTC. It specifies CASSQDLVYGYTF.

The chain recombines TRBV19 with TRBJ1-1; the D is unclear. The CDR3 is 13 amino acids. Germline assignment: CDR1 LNHDA and CDR2 SQIVND (reference sequence). V dropped 7 bases and J dropped 5 bases, with 14 bases sitting between them. CDR3 in amino acids: CASKSPGGTEAFF. CDR3 coding DNA: TGTGCCAGTAAATCCCCGGGCGGGACTGAAGCTTTCTTT.

This clone was recorded a few times. V gene TRBV5-5 combines with J gene TRBJ1-1; no clear D gene. The CDR3 runs 13 residues. Germline-derived CDR1 and CDR2 are SGHKS and YYEKEE (reference sequence). Between the trimmed V and J ends, which lost 4 bases and 5 bases, there was a span of 12 bases. The CDR3 DNA reads TGTGCCAGCAGCACCCTCCAAGCAACTGAAGCTTTCTTT. Its translation is CASSTLQATEAFF.

J is TRBJ2-7 and V is TRBV7-9; D is perhaps TRBD1 or TRBD2 (6 bases each). The germline gives CDR1 SEHNR, CDR2 FQNEAQ (reference sequence). V shed 3 bases and J shed 3 bases, with 12 bases lying between them. The CDR3 loop spans 14 amino acids. The CDR3 DNA reads as TGTGCCAGCAGCTTCCCCAAGGGGGGCTACGAGCAGTACTTC. It translates to CASSFPKGGYEQYF.

The rearrangement uses TRBV2 and TRBJ1-5; D unclear. The CDR3 sequence is 13 residues long. V gave up 1 base and J gave up 7 bases, with 8 bases separating them. Germline V gene sequence: CDR1 SNHLY, CDR2 FYNNEI. Here the CDR3 reads CASSEGARQPQHF. Here the CDR3 DNA reads TGTGCCAGCAGTGAAGGGGCGAGGCAGCCCCAGCATTTT.

The chain is built from TRBV24-1 and TRBJ2-3, with TRBD2 identical over 9 bases. In germline, CDR1 is KGHDR, CDR2 SFDVKD. The CDR3 sequence is 17 residues long. The J segment lost 2 bases and the V segment lost 4 bases, leaving 9 bases of the junction unmatched. DNA of the CDR3: TGTGCCACCAGTGACGTGGTAGCGGGAGTCACCACAGATACGCAGTATTTT. Translation: CATSDVVAGVTTDTQYF.

The chain joins TRBV29-1 to TRBJ2-7; TRBD2 matches 8 bases. CDR1 is SQVTM, CDR2 ANQGSEA, per germline. Trimming removed 3 bases from V and 6 bases from J; junction bases left unmatched: 7. CDR3 length: 13 amino acids. The CDR3 is CSVEQRTSGEQYF. In DNA form, the CDR3 reads TGCAGCGTTGAGCAGCGAACTAGCGGCGAGCAGTACTTC.

The genes are TRBV7-9 and TRBJ1-4; D may be TRBD1 (5 bases). Per the germline V gene, CDR1 is SEHNR and CDR2 is FQNEAQ (reference sequence). With 3 bases removed from V and 7 bases from J, the gap between germline ends came to 15 bases. This CDR3 spans 15 amino acids. This chain's CDR3 is CASSLGQAAGEKLFF. The CDR3 coding sequence is TGTGCCAGCAGCTTGGGGCAGGCCGCGGGTGAAAAACTGTTTTTT.

V gene TRBV9 combines with J gene TRBJ2-5; 10 bases align to TRBD2. Germline assignment: CDR1 SGDLS and CDR2 YYNGEE. There are 16 residues in the CDR3. V lost 3 bases, J lost 2 bases, and 7 bases stayed unmatched. The CDR3: CASSAGLAEAQETQYF. DNA for the CDR3: TGTGCCAGCAGCGCCGGACTAGCGGAGGCACAAGAGACCCAGTACTTC.

The V and J genes are TRBV11-3 and TRBJ2-3, with D unclear. CDR1 and CDR2 (germline): SGHNT, YENEEA. There are 14 residues in the CDR3. Trimming removed 2 bases from V and 0 bases from J, with 6 bases in between. This chain's CDR3 is CASSLTRSTDTQYF. The DNA for the CDR3 is TGTGCCAGCAGCTTAACGAGAAGCACAGATACGCAGTATTTT.

The CDR3 protein is CASSSIGGRINYGYTF. In DNA form, the CDR3 reads TGTGCCAGCAGCTCCATTGGGGGGCGGATCAACTATGGCTACACCTTC. The V gene is TRBV11-2, the J gene TRBJ1-2; D might be TRBD1 (6 bases). Germline CDR1 is SGHAT and CDR2 is FQNNGV. The CDR3 has 16 residues. The V end was cut by 4 bases, the J end by 2 bases, with 17 bases between.

This rearrangement joins TRBV11-2 to TRBJ1-2; the D gene is possibly TRBD1 (5 bases). The CDR3 contains 13 residues. V lost 7 bases, J lost 1 base, and 10 bases lay in between. Germline CDR1 and CDR2: SGHAT and FQNNGV. The CDR3 DNA reads as TGTGCCAGCACGCGGGGGGGTAACTATGGCTACACCTTC. It is translated as CASTRGGNYGYTF.

This chain links TRBV5-4 with TRBJ2-5; 13 bases agree with TRBD2. V was clipped by 1 base and J by 5 bases; unmatched bases: 5. This CDR3 spans 16 amino acids. Germline CDR1 is SGHNT and CDR2 is YYREEE (reference sequence). In nucleotides, the CDR3 is TGTGCCAGCAGCTTGTTACAACTAGCGGGAGGGGAGACCCAGTACTTC. It encodes CASSLLQLAGGETQYF.

V usage is TRBV9 and J usage is TRBJ2-4; D possibly corresponds to TRBD1 (6 bases). The CDR3 spans 14 residues. Per the germline V gene, CDR1 is SGDLS and CDR2 is YYNGEE. Trimming pared 4 bases from V and 8 bases from J, leaving 16 bases between. The CDR3 loop reads CASSPTGIKDIQYF. The CDR3 DNA follows: TGTGCCAGCAGCCCAACAGGGATTAAGGACATTCAGTACTTC.

A few counts support this clone. The chain uses TRBV7-9 and TRBJ2-1, with 12 bases matching TRBD2. The trim removed 4 bases at V and 8 bases at J, leaving 6 bases unmatched. The CDR3 loop spans 15 amino acids. Germline loops: CDR1 SEHNR, CDR2 FQNEAQ (reference sequence). CDR3 sequence (DNA): TGTGCCAGCAGCTCCGATCTAGCGGGAGGGGATGAGCAGTTCTTC. Translation: CASSSDLAGGDEQFF.

This sequence joins TRBV3-1 (or the pseudogene TRBV3-2) and TRBJ2-7; 9 nucleotides line up with TRBD2. This CDR3 contains 19 residues. In germline, CDR1 is LGHDT, CDR2 YNNKEL (reference sequence). Unmatched junction bases numbered 16, after V lost 2 bases and J lost 2 bases. CDR3 sequence reads: CASSQREGGGGLPTYEQYF. The CDR3 DNA is TGTGCCAGCAGCCAACGAGAGGGCGGGGGGGGCTTACCTACCTACGAGCAGTACTTC.

The CDR3 DNA sequence: TGTGCCAGCAGTTCCCCCTACTGGGCTTTCTTT. Protein sequence: CASSSPYWAFF. The rearrangement joins TRBV28 to TRBJ1-1; D call uncertain. The CDR3 is made up of 11 amino acids. V lost 4 bases and J 11 bases, leaving 11 bases between the germline ends. Germline lookup yields CDR1 MDHEN and CDR2 SYDVKM.

This chain links TRBV7-9 with TRBJ1-1; D remains unclear. Trimming cost V 2 bases and J 7 bases, with 8 bases left between them. There are 12 residues in the CDR3. Per germline, CDR1 SEHNR and CDR2 FQNEAQ (reference sequence). The CDR3 region has the DNA TGTGCCAGCAGCTTACCGGGATATGAAGCTTTCTTT. Translating it yields CASSLPGYEAFF.

This sequence joins TRBV29-1 and TRBJ2-2, with D possibly being TRBD1 or TRBD2 (5 bases each). The CDR3 loop spans 14 amino acids. V lost 4 bases to trimming and J lost 2 bases, with 11 bases between them. The germline V gene has CDR1 SQVTM and CDR2 ANQGSEA. CDR3 sequence reads: CSVGGSGNTGELFF. The CDR3, as DNA: TGCAGCGTTGGGGGGTCGGGCAACACCGGGGAGCTGTTTTTT.

This chain links TRBV7-9 with TRBJ2-2; 14 positions agree with TRBD2. Trimming cost V 5 bases and J 6 bases; bases outside gene matches: 8. Germline assignment: CDR1 SEHNR and CDR2 FQNEAQ (reference sequence). CDR3 length: 17 amino acids. CDR3 sequence (DNA): TGTGCCAGCAGCCCCAGGACTAGCGGGGGGTCGTCCGGGGAGCTGTTTTTT. This encodes CASSPRTSGGSSGELFF. The whole variable domain, remainder taken from reference TRBV7-9 and TRBJ2-2, is DTGVSQNPRHKITKRGQNVTFRCDPISEHNRLYWYRQTLGQGPEFLTYFQNEAQLEKSRLLSDRFSAERPKGSFSTLEIQRTEQGDSAMYLCASSPRTSGGSSGELFFGEGSRLTVL.

The V gene is TRBV10-3, the J gene TRBJ1-4, with D tentatively TRBD1 (6 bases). From germline, CDR1 is ENHRY and CDR2 SYGVKD. V dropped 10 bases and J dropped 4 bases, with 19 bases sitting between them. The CDR3 contains 15 residues. The CDR3 reads CATRDIIPFNEKLFF. The CDR3 nucleotides are TGTGCCACCCGGGACATCATACCCTTTAATGAAAAACTGTTTTTT.

The chain carries TRBV9 and TRBJ2-2, with TRBD1 matching 7 bases. V shed 2 bases, J shed 1 base, and the junction held 8 bases outside the gene matches. This CDR3 has 17 residues. Germline values: CDR1 SGDLS, CDR2 YYNGEE. This CDR3 reads CASSVDQGVQNTGELFF. The CDR3 DNA reads as TGTGCCAGCAGCGTGGACCAGGGGGTACAGAACACCGGGGAGCTGTTTTTT.